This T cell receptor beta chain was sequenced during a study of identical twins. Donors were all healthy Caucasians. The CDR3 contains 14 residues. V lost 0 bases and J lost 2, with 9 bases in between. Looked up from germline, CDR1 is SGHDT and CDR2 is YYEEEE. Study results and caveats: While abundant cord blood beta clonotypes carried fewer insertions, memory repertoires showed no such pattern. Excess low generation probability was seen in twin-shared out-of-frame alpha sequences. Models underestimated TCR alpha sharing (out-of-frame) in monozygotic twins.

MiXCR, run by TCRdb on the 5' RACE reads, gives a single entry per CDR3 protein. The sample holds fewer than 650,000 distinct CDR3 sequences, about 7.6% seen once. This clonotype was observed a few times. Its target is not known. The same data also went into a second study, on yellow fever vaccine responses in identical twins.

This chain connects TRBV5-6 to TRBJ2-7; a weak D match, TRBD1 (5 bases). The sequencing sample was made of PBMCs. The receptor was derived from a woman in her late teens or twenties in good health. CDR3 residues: CASSLGAQAYEQYV. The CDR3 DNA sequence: TGTGCCAGCAGCTTGGGAGCACAGGCCTACGAGCAGTACGTC.